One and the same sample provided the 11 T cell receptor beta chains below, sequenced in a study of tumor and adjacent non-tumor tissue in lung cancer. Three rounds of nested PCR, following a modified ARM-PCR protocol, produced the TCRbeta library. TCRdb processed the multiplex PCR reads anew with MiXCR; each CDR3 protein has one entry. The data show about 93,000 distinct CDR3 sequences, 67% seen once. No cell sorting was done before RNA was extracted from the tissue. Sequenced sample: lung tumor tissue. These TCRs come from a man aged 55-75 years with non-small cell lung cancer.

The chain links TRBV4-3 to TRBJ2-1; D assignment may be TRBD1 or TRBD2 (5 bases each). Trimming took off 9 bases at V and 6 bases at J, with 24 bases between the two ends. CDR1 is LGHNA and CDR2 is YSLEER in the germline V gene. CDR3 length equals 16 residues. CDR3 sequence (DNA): TGCGCCAGAGGCCAAGACTACGGGGCAGGGACCAATGAGCAGTTCTTC. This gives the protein CARGQDYGAGTNEQFF.

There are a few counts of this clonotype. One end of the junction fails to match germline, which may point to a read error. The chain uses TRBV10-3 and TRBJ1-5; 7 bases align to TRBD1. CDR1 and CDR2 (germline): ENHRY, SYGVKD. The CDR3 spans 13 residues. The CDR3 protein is CATTDRESQLQHF. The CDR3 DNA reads TGTGCCACCACCGACAGGGAGAGTCAGCTCCAGCATTTT.

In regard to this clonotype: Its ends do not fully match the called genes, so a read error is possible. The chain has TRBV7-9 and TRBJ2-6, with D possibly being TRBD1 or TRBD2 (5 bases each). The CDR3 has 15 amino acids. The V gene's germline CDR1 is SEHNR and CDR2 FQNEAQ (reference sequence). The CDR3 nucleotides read TGTGCCAGCAGCCCGTCGGGAACTGGGGCCAACGTCCTGAATTTC. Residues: CASSPSGTGANVLNF.

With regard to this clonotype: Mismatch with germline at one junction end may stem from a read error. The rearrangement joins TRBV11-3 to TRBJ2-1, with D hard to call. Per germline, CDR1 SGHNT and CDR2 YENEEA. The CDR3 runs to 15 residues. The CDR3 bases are TGTGCTAGCAGCTTAGGGCAGAGCTCCTACAATGAGCAGTTCTTC. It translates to CASSLGQSSYNEQFF.

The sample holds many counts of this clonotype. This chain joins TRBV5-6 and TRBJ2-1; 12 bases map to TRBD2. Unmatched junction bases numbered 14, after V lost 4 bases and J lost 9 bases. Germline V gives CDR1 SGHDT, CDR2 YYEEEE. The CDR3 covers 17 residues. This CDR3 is CASSLTNLAGGGVEQFF. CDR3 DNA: TGTGCCAGCAGCCTAACCAACCTAGCGGGAGGGGGTGTTGAGCAGTTCTTC.

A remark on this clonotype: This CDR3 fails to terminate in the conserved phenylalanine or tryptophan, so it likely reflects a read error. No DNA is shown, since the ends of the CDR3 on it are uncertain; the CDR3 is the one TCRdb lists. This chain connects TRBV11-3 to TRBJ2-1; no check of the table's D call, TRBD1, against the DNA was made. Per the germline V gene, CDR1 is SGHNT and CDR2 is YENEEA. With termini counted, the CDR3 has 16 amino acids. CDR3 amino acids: CASSLDPGRGYNEEFI.

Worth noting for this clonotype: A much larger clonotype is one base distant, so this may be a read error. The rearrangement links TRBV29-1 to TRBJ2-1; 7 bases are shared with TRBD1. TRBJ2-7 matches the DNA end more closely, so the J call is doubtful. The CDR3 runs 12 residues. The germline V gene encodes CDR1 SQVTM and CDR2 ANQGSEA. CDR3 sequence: CSVDRVSSEQYF. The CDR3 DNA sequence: TGCAGCGTAGACAGGGTTTCGAGTGAGCAGTACTTC.

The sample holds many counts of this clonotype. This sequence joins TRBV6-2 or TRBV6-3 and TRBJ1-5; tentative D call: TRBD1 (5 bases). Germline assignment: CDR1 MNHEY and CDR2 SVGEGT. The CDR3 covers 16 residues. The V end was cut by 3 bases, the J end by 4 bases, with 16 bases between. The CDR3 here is CASSYPAPGGNQPQHF. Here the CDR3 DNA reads TGTGCCAGCAGTTATCCTGCCCCCGGGGGAAATCAGCCCCAGCATTTT.

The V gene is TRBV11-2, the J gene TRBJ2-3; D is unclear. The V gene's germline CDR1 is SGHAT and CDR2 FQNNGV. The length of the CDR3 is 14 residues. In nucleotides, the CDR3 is TGTTCCATCTGCCACCGGACCTCTACGGCTACGCAGTATTTT. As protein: CSICHRTSTATQYF.

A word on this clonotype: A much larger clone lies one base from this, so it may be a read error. The CDR3 loop reads CASSLLARGSYEQYF. The CDR3 DNA is TGTGCCAGCAGCTTGTTAGCGAGGGGCTCCTACGAGCAGTACTTC. The gene calls are TRBV5-6 and TRBJ2-7; D possibly uses TRBD1 or TRBD2 (5 bases each). Germline-derived CDR1 and CDR2 are SGHDT and YYEEEE. V lost 1 base to trimming and J lost 0 bases, with 11 bases between them. The CDR3 loop spans 15 amino acids.

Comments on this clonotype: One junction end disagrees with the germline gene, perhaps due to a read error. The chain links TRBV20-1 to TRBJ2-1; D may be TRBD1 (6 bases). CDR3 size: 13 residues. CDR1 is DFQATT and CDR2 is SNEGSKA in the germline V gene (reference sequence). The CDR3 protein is CSAIRDKQNVQFF. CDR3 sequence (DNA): TGCAGTGCTATCCGGGACAAACAAAATGTGCAGTTCTTT.